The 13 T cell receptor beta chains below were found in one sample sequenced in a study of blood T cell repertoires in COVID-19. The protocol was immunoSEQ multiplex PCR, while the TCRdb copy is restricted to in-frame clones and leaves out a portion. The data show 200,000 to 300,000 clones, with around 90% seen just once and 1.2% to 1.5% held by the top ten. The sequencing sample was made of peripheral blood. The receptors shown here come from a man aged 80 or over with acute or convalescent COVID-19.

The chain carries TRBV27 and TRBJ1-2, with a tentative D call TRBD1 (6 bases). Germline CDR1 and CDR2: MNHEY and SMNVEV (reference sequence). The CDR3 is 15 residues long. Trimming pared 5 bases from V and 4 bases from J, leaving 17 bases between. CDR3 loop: CASSPRAGTPYGYTF. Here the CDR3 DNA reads TGTGCCAGCAGTCCGAGGGCCGGGACACCCTATGGCTACACCTTC.

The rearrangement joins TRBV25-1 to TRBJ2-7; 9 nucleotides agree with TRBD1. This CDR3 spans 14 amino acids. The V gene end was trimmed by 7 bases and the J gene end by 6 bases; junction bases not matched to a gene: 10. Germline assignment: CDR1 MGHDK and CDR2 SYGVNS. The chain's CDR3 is CASNPGTGYREQYF. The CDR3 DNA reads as TGTGCCAGCAACCCCGGGACAGGGTATCGCGAGCAGTACTTC.

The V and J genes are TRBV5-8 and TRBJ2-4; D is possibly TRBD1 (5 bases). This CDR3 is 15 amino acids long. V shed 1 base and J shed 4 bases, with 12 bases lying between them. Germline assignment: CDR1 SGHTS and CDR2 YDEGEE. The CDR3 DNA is TGTGCCAGCAGCTTGTATGGGGCAGGGAAAAACATTCAGTACTTC. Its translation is CASSLYGAGKNIQYF.

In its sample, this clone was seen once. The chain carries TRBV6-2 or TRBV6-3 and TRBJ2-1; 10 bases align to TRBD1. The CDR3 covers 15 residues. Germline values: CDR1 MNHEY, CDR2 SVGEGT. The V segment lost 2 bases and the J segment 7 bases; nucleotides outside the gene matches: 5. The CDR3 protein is CASSYGTGVENEQFF. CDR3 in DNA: TGTGCCAGCAGTTACGGGACAGGGGTCGAGAATGAGCAGTTCTTC.

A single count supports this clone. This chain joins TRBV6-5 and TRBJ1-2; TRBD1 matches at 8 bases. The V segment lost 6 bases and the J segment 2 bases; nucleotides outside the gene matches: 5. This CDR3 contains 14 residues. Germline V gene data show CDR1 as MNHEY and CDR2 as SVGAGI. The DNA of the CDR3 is TGTGCCAGCAGCAAGGACAGGGACAACTATGGCTACACCTTC. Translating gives CASSKDRDNYGYTF.

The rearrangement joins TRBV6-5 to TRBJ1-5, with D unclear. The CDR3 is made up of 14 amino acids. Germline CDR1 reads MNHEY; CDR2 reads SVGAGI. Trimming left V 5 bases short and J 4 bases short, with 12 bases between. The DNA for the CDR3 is TGTGCCAGCAGTCCCAGAGGGATAAATCAGCCCCAGCATTTT. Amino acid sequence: CASSPRGINQPQHF.

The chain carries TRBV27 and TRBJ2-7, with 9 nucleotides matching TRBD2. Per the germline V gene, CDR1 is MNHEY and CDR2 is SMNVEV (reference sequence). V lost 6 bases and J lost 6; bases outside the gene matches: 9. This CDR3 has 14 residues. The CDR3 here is CASSPSGGYGEQYF. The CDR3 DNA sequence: TGTGCCAGCAGCCCCAGCGGGGGGTATGGCGAGCAGTACTTC.

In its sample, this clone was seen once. CDR3 protein: CASSFPRDRGSGNTIYF. DNA of the CDR3: TGTGCCAGCAGCTTTCCCCGGGACAGGGGGTCTGGAAACACCATATATTTT. The chain is built from TRBV7-9 and TRBJ1-3, with TRBD1 matching 11 bases. This CDR3 is built from 17 residues. Germline CDR1 SEHNR, CDR2 FQNEAQ (reference sequence). The J segment lost 1 base and the V segment lost 3 bases, leaving 5 bases of the junction unmatched.

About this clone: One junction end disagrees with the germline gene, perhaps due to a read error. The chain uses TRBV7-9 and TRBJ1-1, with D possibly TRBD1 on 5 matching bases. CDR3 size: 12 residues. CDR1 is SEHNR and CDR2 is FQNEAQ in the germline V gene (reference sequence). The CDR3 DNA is TGTGCCAGCAGCTGGGACGCGGGGCGCGTACATTTT. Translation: CASSWDAGRVHF.

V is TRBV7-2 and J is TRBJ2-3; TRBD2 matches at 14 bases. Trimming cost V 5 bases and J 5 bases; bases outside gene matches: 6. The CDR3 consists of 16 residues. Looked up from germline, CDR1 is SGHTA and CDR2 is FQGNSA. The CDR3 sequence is CASSPSGLAGGDTQYF. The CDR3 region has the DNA TGTGCCAGCAGCCCCAGTGGACTAGCGGGGGGAGATACGCAGTATTTT.

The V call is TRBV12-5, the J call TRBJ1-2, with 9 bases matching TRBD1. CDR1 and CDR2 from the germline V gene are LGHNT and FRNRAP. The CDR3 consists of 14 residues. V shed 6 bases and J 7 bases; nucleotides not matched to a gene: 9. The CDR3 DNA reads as TGTGCTAGTGGGAAACAGGGGGCACTAGGTGGCTACACCTTC. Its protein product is CASGKQGALGGYTF.

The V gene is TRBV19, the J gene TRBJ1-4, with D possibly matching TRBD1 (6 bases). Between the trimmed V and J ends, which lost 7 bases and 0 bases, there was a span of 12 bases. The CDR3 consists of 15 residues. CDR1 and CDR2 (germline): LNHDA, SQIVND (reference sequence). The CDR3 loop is CASTPGTTTNEKLFF. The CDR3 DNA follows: TGTGCCAGTACCCCAGGGACAACAACTAATGAAAAACTGTTTTTT.

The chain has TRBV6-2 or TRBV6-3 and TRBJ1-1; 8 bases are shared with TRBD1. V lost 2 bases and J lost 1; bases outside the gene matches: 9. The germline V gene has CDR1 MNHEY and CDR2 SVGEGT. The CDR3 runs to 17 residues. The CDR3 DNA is TGTGCCAGCAGTTACCGGACAGGGCGGGAAGCGAACACTGAAGCTTTCTTT. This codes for CASSYRTGREANTEAFF.